This TCR beta chain was observed in a study of sequential checkpoint blockade in melanoma. The overall study: Patients were randomized 1:1 to nivolumab-then-ipilimumab or ipilimumab-then-nivolumab first-line.

The protocol was immunoSEQ multiplex PCR, while the TCRdb copy is restricted to in-frame clones and leaves out a portion. The top ten clones hold approximately 8.2% of a sample with 6,500 to 8,500 clones, 50% to 75% of them seen once. V lost 0 bases, J lost 9 bases, and 13 bases lay in between. The CDR3 runs 13 residues. CDR1 is SGHNT, CDR2 YYREEE, per germline (reference sequence). The treatment here: randomized to nivolumab then ipilimumab (arm A) or the reverse (arm B). No patient had prior DNA-damaging chemotherapy. Sorted cells were live CD3+CD8+, lacking CD19 and CD56, from PBMCs. Specimen: CD8+ T cells sorted from blood (inferred from file names), collected from a patient given nivolumab and ipilimumab in sequence. The rearrangement uses TRBV5-4 and TRBJ2-7; D might be TRBD1 (6 bases). This TCR came from a human donor with melanoma. CDR3 loop: CASSLGTAVRQYF. For the CDR3, the DNA is TGTGCCAGCAGCTTGGGGACAGCTGTACGGCAGTACTTC.